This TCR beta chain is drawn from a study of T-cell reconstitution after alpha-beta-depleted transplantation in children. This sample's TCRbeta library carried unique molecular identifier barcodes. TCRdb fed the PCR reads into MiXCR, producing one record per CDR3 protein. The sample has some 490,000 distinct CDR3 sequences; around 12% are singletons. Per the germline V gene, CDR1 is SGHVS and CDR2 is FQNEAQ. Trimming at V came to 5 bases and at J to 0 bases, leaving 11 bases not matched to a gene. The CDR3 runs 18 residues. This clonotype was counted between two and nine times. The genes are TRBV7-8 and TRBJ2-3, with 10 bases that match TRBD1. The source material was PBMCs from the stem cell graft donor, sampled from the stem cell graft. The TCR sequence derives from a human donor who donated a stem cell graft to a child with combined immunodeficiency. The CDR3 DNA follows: TGTGCCAGCAGCCAAAAGACAGGGGGCTCCTGGAGCACAGATACGCAGTATTTT. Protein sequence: CASSQKTGGSWSTDTQYF.